This T cell receptor (beta chain) was profiled in a study of T cells after yellow fever vaccination. Background on the study: Low-cell-number fractions were prepared with SMART-Seq v4 Ultra Low Input.

The 5'RACE template-switching step produced TCR cDNA and added a universal primer site and UMIs. TCRdb reanalysed the 5' RACE reads using MiXCR and keeps one entry per CDR3 protein. Of hundreds of thousands of distinct CDR3 sequences listed, around 20% are singletons. In regard to this clonotype: Its antigen is currently unknown.

Study-level points and caveats: From the bulk population, abundant clonotypes could contaminate and appear within FACS-sorted repertoires. Most primary-vaccination clones reappeared after the booster (just under 98% CD4, about 88% CD8).

The clonotype comes from a young man who received the YFV17D yellow fever vaccine. The specimen comprised PBMCs, sampled before the yellow fever booster vaccination.

The CDR3 sequence: CSVAGGLGYGYTF. The CDR3 nucleotides read TGCAGCGTAGCAGGAGGGCTAGGCTATGGCTACACCTTC. This rearrangement joins TRBV29-1 to TRBJ1-2; D is unclear. V gave up 6 bases and J gave up 4 bases, with 15 bases separating them. This CDR3 comprises 13 residues. Germline values: CDR1 SQVTM, CDR2 ANQGSEA.